These 8 T cell receptor beta chains were sequenced from one sample in a study of CD8+ T cells in alopecia areata. Reverse transcribed after extraction, RNA yielded cDNA as the sequencing template. Assay used: immunoSEQ multiplex PCR; TCRdb lists only in-frame clones, some missing. The sample contains some 160,000 clones, less than 65% of which appear only once. Sequenced: CD8+ T cells sorted from blood. These TCRs come from a human donor in good health.

The rearrangement links TRBV29-1 to TRBJ1-2, with 7 bases identical to TRBD1. This CDR3 is built from 16 residues. Per germline, CDR1 SQVTM and CDR2 ANQGSEA. V was pared by 0 bases and J by 7 bases, with 14 bases of the junction left unmatched. The CDR3 loop reads CSVEDSRAGGRSGYTF. Written as DNA, the CDR3 is TGCAGCGTTGAAGATTCCAGGGCAGGGGGAAGGAGTGGCTACACCTTC.

Only a few counts were recorded for this clone. The V gene is TRBV7-9, the J gene TRBJ2-7, with D uncertain. This CDR3 region has 13 residues. Between the trimmed V and J ends, which lost 5 bases and 2 bases, there was a span of 10 bases. Germline V lookup: CDR1 SEHNR, CDR2 FQNEAQ (reference sequence). CDR3 loop: CASSGLLAYEQYF. The DNA of the CDR3 is TGTGCCAGCAGCGGGCTTCTGGCCTACGAGCAGTACTTC.

The chain is built from TRBV30 and TRBJ2-5, with D perhaps TRBD1 (6 bases). This CDR3 spans 15 amino acids. Germline values: CDR1 GTSNPN, CDR2 SVGIG (reference sequence). V shed 2 bases and J shed 2 bases, with 15 bases lying between them. CDR3 sequence reads: CAWSPGAGYQETQYF. In DNA, the CDR3 is TGTGCCTGGAGTCCAGGGGCAGGGTATCAAGAGACCCAGTACTTC. The entire variable domain, with the rest obtained from reference TRBV30 and TRBJ2-5, is as follows: SQTIHQWPATLVQPVGSPLSLECTVEGTSNPNLYWYRQAAGRGLQLLFYSVGIGQISSEVPQNLSASRPQDRQFILSSKKLLLSDSGFYLCAWSPGAGYQETQYFGPGTRLLVL.

The genes are TRBV29-1 and TRBJ1-2, with D perhaps matching TRBD1 (5 bases). The V end was cut by 7 bases, the J end by 6 bases, with 12 bases between. This CDR3 is 11 amino acids long. Germline V gene sequence: CDR1 SQVTM, CDR2 ANQGSEA. CDR3 amino acids: CSAPVRDGYTF. The CDR3 coding sequence is TGCAGCGCTCCTGTCAGGGATGGCTACACCTTC.

For this clone: Other DNA variants within this sample encode the same CDR3. This chain joins TRBV29-1 and TRBJ2-1; D is possibly TRBD2 (6 bases). V was cut by 3 bases and J by 1 base, with 7 bases left in between. Germline assignment: CDR1 SQVTM and CDR2 ANQGSEA. The CDR3 runs to 13 residues. In DNA, the CDR3 is TGCAGCGTTGACGGACTATCCTACAATGAGCAGTTCTTC. This encodes CSVDGLSYNEQFF.

The chain recombines TRBV9 with TRBJ2-1, with 8 bases aligning to TRBD1. The length of the CDR3 is 14 residues. Per the germline V gene, CDR1 is SGDLS and CDR2 is YYNGEE. V shed 3 bases and J 6 bases; nucleotides not matched to a gene: 5. CDR3 loop: CASSAGTGSNEQFF. CDR3 nucleotide sequence: TGTGCCAGCAGCGCCGGGACAGGATCCAATGAGCAGTTCTTC.

This rearrangement joins TRBV27 to TRBJ2-5, with no clear D. The CDR3 length is 14 residues. V was trimmed by 1 base and J by 0 bases, leaving 6 bases between them. Germline-derived CDR1 and CDR2 are MNHEY and SMNVEV (reference sequence). The CDR3 bases are TGTGCCAGCAGTTTATTACAGAACCAAGAGACCCAGTACTTC. It specifies CASSLLQNQETQYF.

The chain joins TRBV7-9 to TRBJ2-1, with 12 bases aligning to TRBD1. The germline V gene has CDR1 SEHNR and CDR2 FQNEAQ (reference sequence). This CDR3 is built from 15 residues. The V segment lost 3 bases and the J segment 4 bases; nucleotides outside the gene matches: 1. DNA for the CDR3: TGTGCCAGCAGCTTGGGACAGGGGGCTTACAATGAGCAGTTCTTC. It is translated as CASSLGQGAYNEQFF.